The T cell receptor beta chain under discussion was sequenced for a study of T cells after yellow fever vaccination. Each CDR3 protein is one row after TCRdb ran MiXCR on the 5' RACE reads. This table holds some 350,000 distinct CDR3 sequences, roughly 4.3% found once. The table lists this clonotype with a few counts. Antigen: not known. Study-wide results and caveats: When the response was secondary, it was weaker but reached its peak faster, day 5 versus 15.

The V and J ends lost 5 bases and 1 base respectively, with 13 bases between them. In germline, CDR1 is MNHEY, CDR2 SVGAGI. The CDR3 contains 15 residues. The sample in question was PBMCs, obtained 5 days after the yellow fever booster vaccination. This TCR came from a man between 18 and 35 years old who received the YFV17D yellow fever vaccine. This sequence joins TRBV6-5 and TRBJ2-3; TRBD2 might be the D (6 bases). As DNA, the CDR3 is TGTGCCAGCAGTACCTCCGGGACTCGCACAGATACGCAGTATTTT. It encodes CASSTSGTRTDTQYF.